Listed here are 10 T cell receptor beta chains from one sample, sequenced in a study of blood T cell repertoires in COVID-19. TCRdb's copy holds only in-frame clones and misses some; the assay was immunoSEQ multiplex PCR. The sample records approximately 160,000 clones, around 81% being singletons. The specimen sequenced was peripheral blood. All receptors derive from a man between 65 and 85 years old who had recovered from COVID-19.

The chain recombines TRBV28 with TRBJ1-4; D might be TRBD1 (5 bases). Between the trimmed V and J ends, which lost 7 bases and 0 bases, there was a span of 9 bases. Germline loops: CDR1 MDHEN, CDR2 SYDVKM. The CDR3 has 14 amino acids. Here the CDR3 DNA reads TGTGCCAGCATCTCGGGGGCAACTAATGAAAAACTGTTTTTT. It codes for CASISGATNEKLFF.

This rearrangement joins TRBV2 to TRBJ2-6, with D possibly being TRBD2 (5 bases). This CDR3 is built from 15 residues. With 6 bases removed from V and 0 bases from J, the gap between germline ends came to 9 bases. Germline lookup yields CDR1 SNHLY and CDR2 FYNNEI. The CDR3 loop reads CASREGFSGANVLTF. For the CDR3, the DNA is TGTGCCAGCAGAGAGGGTTTCTCTGGGGCCAACGTCCTGACTTTC.

The chain combines TRBV7-8 with TRBJ2-1; 11 bases fit TRBD2. CDR1 is SGHVS, CDR2 FQNEAQ, per germline. J was trimmed by 6 bases and V by 1 base; bases with no gene match: 8. The CDR3 has 17 residues. The CDR3 region is CASSLGGSTSGINEQFF. The CDR3 DNA sequence: TGTGCCAGCAGCTTAGGTGGTTCGACTAGCGGGATCAATGAGCAGTTCTTC.

This rearrangement joins TRBV5-1 to TRBJ2-1; 9 bases line up with TRBD2. V lost 1 base to trimming and J lost 6 bases; unmatched junction nucleotides: 11. The CDR3 has 17 residues. Germline-derived CDR1 and CDR2 are SGHRS and YFSETQ. The DNA of the CDR3 is TGCGCCAGCAGCTTGTATATGCTAGCGGGAAACGGCAATGAGCAGTTCTTC. Translated: CASSLYMLAGNGNEQFF.

This clone came up once. V and J are TRBV18 and TRBJ2-7; 7 bases line up with TRBD1. The ends lost 2 bases at V and 2 bases at J; junction bases unmatched: 3. The CDR3 consists of 14 residues. From germline, CDR1 is KGHSH and CDR2 LQKENI. CDR3 sequence: CASSPGDSTYEQYF. The CDR3 coding sequence is TGTGCCAGCTCACCAGGGGACAGTACCTACGAGCAGTACTTC.

V and J are TRBV5-4 and TRBJ1-1; D unclear. This CDR3 contains 15 residues. Trimming removed 0 bases at V and 1 base at J, with 10 bases between. From germline, CDR1 is SGHNT and CDR2 YYREEE (reference sequence). The CDR3 here is CASSLGGVGNTEAFF. The CDR3 DNA reads as TGTGCCAGCAGCTTGGGCGGAGTCGGGAACACTGAAGCTTTCTTT.

This clone has only a few counts. The rearrangement uses TRBV13 and TRBJ1-6; no reliable D call. The CDR3 length is 15 residues. CDR1 and CDR2 (germline): PRHDT, FYEKMQ (reference sequence). Trimming took 6 bases from V and 6 from J, leaving 15 bases between them. The CDR3 region is CASRTKGSGNSPLHF. The CDR3 region has the DNA TGTGCCAGCAGGACTAAAGGGAGCGGTAATTCACCCCTCCACTTT.

A word on this clone: Germline and junction disagree at one end, which may indicate a read error. V and J are TRBV7-7 and TRBJ2-7; D not resolved. Germline CDR1 and CDR2: SSHAT and FNYEAQ (reference sequence). CDR3 length: 13 amino acids. CDR3 bases: TGTGCTAGCAGCTTAGATCCGGCCTACGAGCAGTACTTC. This gives the protein CASSLDPAYEQYF.

The CDR3 here is CASSPWQGYGYTF. The CDR3 nucleotides read TGTGCCAGCTCACCGTGGCAGGGCTATGGCTACACCTTC. V and J are TRBV18 and TRBJ1-2, with a tentative D call TRBD1 (5 bases). Trimming stripped 3 bases from V and 4 bases from J, with 9 bases between. CDR3 size: 13 residues. Germline values: CDR1 KGHSH, CDR2 LQKENI.

The chain has TRBV4-2 and TRBJ1-5, with 8 nucleotides matching TRBD1. The CDR3 sequence is 22 residues long. Unmatched junction bases numbered 24, after V lost 0 bases and J lost 5 bases. Germline V gene sequence: CDR1 LGHNA, CDR2 YNFKEQ. This CDR3 is CASSQENWVRRQGNFGHQPQHF. The CDR3 DNA sequence: TGTGCCAGCAGCCAAGAGAATTGGGTTCGGCGACAGGGGAATTTTGGGCATCAGCCCCAGCATTTT.